This T cell receptor beta chain was profiled in a study of technical replicates of blood from a handful of donors. The V end was cut by 5 bases, the J end by 3 bases, with 16 bases between. This CDR3 region has 16 residues. Germline loops: CDR1 MDHEN, CDR2 SYDVKM. The method was immunoSEQ multiplex PCR; TCRdb's version includes in-frame clones alone and lacks a portion of them. The sample carries approximately 50,000 clones, 94% recorded once. This clonotype was obtained from a human donor in good health. J is TRBJ1-4 and V is TRBV28, with D perhaps matching TRBD1 (6 bases). The sequenced sample consisted of T cells isolated from PBMCs. CDR3 bases: TGTGCCAGCAGTCGAGGTTATGACAGGCCTAATGAAAAACTGTTTTTT. Encoded protein: CASSRGYDRPNEKLFF.